These 10 T cell receptor beta chains share one sample of origin, sequenced in a study of blood T cells in healthy people across ages. A second PCR of about 7 to 12 cycles used a sample-barcoded 5' primer and a J-beta primer mix. One entry per CDR3 protein results from TCRdb running MiXCR on the 5' RACE reads. The sample holds about 1.7 million distinct CDR3 sequences, roughly 28% seen once. Sequencing was performed on blood. These receptors all stem from a young woman in good health.

This chain connects TRBV3-1 to TRBJ2-1; 9 positions agree with TRBD2. Unmatched junction bases numbered 6, after V lost 1 base and J lost 5 bases. Per the germline V gene, CDR1 is LGHDT and CDR2 is YNNKEL (reference sequence). The CDR3 is made up of 16 amino acids. This CDR3 reads CASSQVRTSADNEQFF. The CDR3 DNA reads as TGTGCCAGCAGCCAAGTAAGGACTAGCGCGGACAATGAGCAGTTCTTC.

This chain connects TRBV7-2 to TRBJ1-1; no reliable D call. Germline-derived CDR1 and CDR2 are SGHTA and FQGNSA. This CDR3 has 14 amino acids. Trimming took 5 bases from V and 0 from J, leaving 10 bases between them. In nucleotides, the CDR3 is TGTGCCAGCAGCAGCCGTAGGGTGAACACTGAAGCTTTCTTT. As protein: CASSSRRVNTEAFF. Filled out from reference TRBV7-2 and TRBJ1-1, the complete variable domain reads GAGVSQSPSNKVTEKGKDVELRCDPISGHTALYWYRQSLGQGLEFLIYFQGNSAPDKSGLPSDRFSAERTGGSVSTLTIQRTQQEDSAVYLCASSSRRVNTEAFFGQGTRLTVV.

This clonotype was counted many times. The chain combines TRBV27 with TRBJ2-1, with D perhaps TRBD1 (5 bases). Looked up from germline, CDR1 is MNHEY and CDR2 is SMNVEV (reference sequence). Trimming left V 8 bases short and J 8 bases short, with 16 bases between. This CDR3 has 13 residues. The CDR3 bases are TGTGCCAGCGGGGCTAGTGAGTGGGATGAGCAGTTCTTC. Translation: CASGASEWDEQFF.

The chain employs TRBV7-2 and TRBJ2-3; D might be TRBD1 (6 bases). CDR3 length: 14 residues. V lost 0 bases, J lost 6 bases, and 10 bases lay in between. CDR1 is SGHTA and CDR2 is FQGNSA in the germline V gene. The chain's CDR3 is CASSLATGLDTQYF. CDR3 DNA sequence: TGTGCCAGCAGCTTAGCAACAGGGTTGGATACGCAGTATTTT.

As to this clonotype: This sequence may be a read error, since a much larger clone differs from it by one base. The CDR3 loop is CAWSTGGETQYF. The CDR3 nucleotides read TGTGCCTGGAGCACAGGGGGCGAGACCCAGTACTTC. The J gene is TRBJ2-7, the V gene TRBV30; the match to TRBD1 covers 9 bases. The J call may not be correct, given that the DNA end is closer to TRBJ2-5. Germline V lookup: CDR1 GTSNPN, CDR2 SVGIG (reference sequence). This CDR3 comprises 12 residues.

The chain joins TRBV9 to TRBJ2-2; TRBD2 agrees at 7 bases. This CDR3 is built from 16 residues. J was trimmed by 2 bases and V by 4 bases; bases with no gene match: 8. Germline loops: CDR1 SGDLS, CDR2 YYNGEE. The chain's CDR3 is CASSPLSGANTGELFF. The CDR3 nucleotides read TGTGCCAGCAGCCCCCTAAGCGGGGCCAACACCGGGGAGCTGTTTTTT. Full variable domain (remainder filled in from reference TRBV9 and TRBJ2-2): DSGVTQTPKHLITATGQRVTLRCSPRSGDLSVYWYQQSLDQGLQFLIQYYNGEERAKGNILERFSAQQFPDLHSELNLSSLELGDSALYFCASSPLSGANTGELFFGEGSRLTVL.

The chain joins TRBV5-4 to TRBJ2-1; 7 bases are a match to TRBD2. Unmatched junction bases numbered 7, after V lost 5 bases and J lost 2 bases. CDR1 and CDR2 (germline): SGHNT, YYREEE (reference sequence). The CDR3 contains 15 residues. The CDR3 sequence is CASRPGGKTYNEQFF. The CDR3 nucleotides are TGTGCCAGCAGGCCCGGGGGGAAGACCTACAATGAGCAGTTCTTC.

This clonotype appeared many times. The genes are TRBV29-1 and TRBJ1-2; no firm D call. The CDR3 totals 15 residues. V was pared by 5 bases and J by 8 bases, with 24 bases between. Germline V gene data show CDR1 as SQVTM and CDR2 as ANQGSEA. CDR3 loop: CSVPAMKGPYWGYTF. CDR3 sequence (DNA): TGCAGCGTTCCAGCAATGAAGGGCCCATATTGGGGCTACACCTTC. The whole variable domain, remainder taken from reference TRBV29-1 and TRBJ1-2, is SAVISQKPSRDICQRGTSLTIQCQVDSQVTMMFWYRQQPGQSLTLIATANQGSEATYESGFVIDKFPISRPNLTFSTLTVSNMSPEDSSIYLCSVPAMKGPYWGYTFGSGTRLTVV.

This clonotype was counted many times. This chain's CDR3 is CASTDRLNEQYF. The CDR3 bases are TGTGCCAGCACGGACAGGCTCAACGAGCAGTACTTC. V usage is TRBV28 and J usage is TRBJ2-7, with 7 bases aligning to TRBD1. Germline V gene lookup returns CDR1 MDHEN and CDR2 SYDVKM. The CDR3 length is 12 residues. V shed 7 bases and J 5 bases; nucleotides not matched to a gene: 5.

This clonotype was counted at least ten times. This chain links TRBV7-2 with TRBJ2-1, with TRBD2 identical over 9 bases. The length of the CDR3 is 16 residues. J was trimmed by 4 bases and V by 5 bases; bases with no gene match: 9. Germline loops: CDR1 SGHTA, CDR2 FQGNSA. The CDR3 DNA reads TGTGCCAGCAGCCTAGTGGCGGGGGGGTTATACAATGAGCAGTTCTTC. Translation gives CASSLVAGGLYNEQFF.